This T cell receptor (beta chain) was sequenced in a study of graft-versus-host responses after intestinal transplantation. Overall study findings and caveats: Allografts of patients with graft-donor T cell macrochimerism showed high graft-versus-host to host-versus-graft clone ratios. GvH clones occurred in recipient marrow; some first appeared in ileum or blood.

Only in-frame clones appear in the TCRdb table, and some are missing; sequencing was by immunoSEQ multiplex PCR. The table lists 96,000 or so clones, approximately 90% of them singletons, with around 0.17% in the top ten. V dropped 5 bases and J dropped 4; count of bases not matched to a gene: 9. This CDR3 region has 15 residues. The V gene's germline CDR1 is PRHDT and CDR2 FYEKMQ (reference sequence). About this clone: Antigen: not known.

The sequence derives from a human donor who received an intestinal transplant. Source: unstimulated CD4+ T cells sorted from spleen or lymph node cells, taken before intestinal transplant. The chain carries TRBV13 and TRBJ2-3; 7 nucleotides agree with TRBD2. The chain's CDR3 is CASSPEKRGPDTQYF. The CDR3, as DNA: TGTGCCAGCAGCCCCGAAAAGCGGGGCCCAGATACGCAGTATTTT.